The subject of this entry is one TCR beta chain. Its antigen is still unknown. No per-base quality is available; no much larger clone lies one base away. CDR1 is given as LNHDA and CDR2 as SQIVND, both from the germline V gene (reference sequence). Between the V and J ends, shortened by 2 bases and 2 bases respectively, the junction contains 19 bases. Counted from cysteine to phenylalanine, this CDR3 has 17 amino acids. The DNA shown is the 51-base CDR3, in frame from base 1. This specimen comes from a study of technical replicates of blood from four donors (dated by TCRdb to about 2017). Receptors were amplified or captured by the immunoSEQ multiplex PCR assay. TCRdb provides this immuneACCESS table in a form limited to in-frame rearrangements. Some clones are lacking; in checked studies, under half of them reflect an unresolved V gene, and why the rest are absent is not known. The sample table contains tens of thousands of clones; only one count was recorded for 92% of them. The top ten hold about 0.27% of the sample.

This receptor was identified in a human donor in good health. Sequencing was carried out using T cells isolated from PBMCs. The chain employs TRBV19 and TRBJ2-7; the D gene is perhaps TRBD1, on 5 matching bases. The CDR3 region: CASSITLTGRIPYEQYF. The DNA reads as follows: TGTGCCAGTAGTATAACCCTCACAGGACGGATACCCTACGAGCAGTACTTC.